The next 28 T cell receptor beta chains were all read from a single sample in a study of T cell responses to AZD1222 COVID-19 vaccine. Libraries were prepared by immunoSEQ multiplex PCR; TCRdb keeps only in-frame clonotypes and omits some of them. The repertoire holds 150,000 to 200,000 clones, with approximately 93% as singletons. Here the sequenced sample was peripheral blood, taken on day 0 of AZD1222 vaccination. These receptors came from an adult in good health.

The sample holds one count of this clone. The chain couples TRBV7-9 to TRBJ1-3, with D unclear. Germline V gene sequence: CDR1 SEHNR, CDR2 FQNEAQ (reference sequence). V dropped 1 base and J dropped 0 bases, with 7 bases sitting between them. The CDR3 is made up of 15 amino acids. The CDR3 bases are TGTGCCAGCAGCTTAGGTGAGAGCTCTGGAAACACCATATATTTT. Protein: CASSLGESSGNTIYF.

The chain couples TRBV10-1 to TRBJ2-2; D remains unclear. Germline values: CDR1 WNHNN, CDR2 SYGVQD (reference sequence). This CDR3 contains 11 residues. Trimming stripped 4 bases from V and 7 bases from J, with 4 bases between. The CDR3 nucleotides are TGCGCCAGCAGTGTATACGGGGAGCTGTTTTTT. Encoded protein: CASSVYGELFF.

The rearrangement uses TRBV7-9 and TRBJ2-3, with TRBD2 as a possible D gene (5 bases). The CDR3 has 15 amino acids. Trimming removed 4 bases at V and 0 bases at J, with 11 bases between. Germline V lookup: CDR1 SEHNR, CDR2 FQNEAQ (reference sequence). The CDR3 here is CASSSSFRSTDTQYF. In nucleotides, the CDR3 is TGTGCCAGCAGCTCTAGCTTCAGGAGCACAGATACGCAGTATTTT.

The chain carries TRBV6-5 and TRBJ1-3; 7 bases are shared with TRBD1. V gave up 2 bases and J gave up 5 bases; unmatched junction bases: 6. The germline V gene encodes CDR1 MNHEY and CDR2 SVGAGI. CDR3 length: 15 residues. The CDR3 coding sequence is TGTGCCAGCAGTTACACCCGACAGGGAAGAAACACCATATATTTT. Amino acid sequence: CASSYTRQGRNTIYF.

The chain uses TRBV18 and TRBJ1-2; 11 bases match TRBD1. The CDR3 is 13 residues long. With V trimmed by 3 bases and J by 8 bases, 2 bases remained unmatched. Looked up from germline, CDR1 is KGHSH and CDR2 is LQKENI. The CDR3 protein is CASSPGQGAGYTF. As DNA, the CDR3 is TGTGCCAGCTCACCCGGACAGGGGGCCGGCTACACCTTC.

The chain uses TRBV4-2 and TRBJ1-1; D is possibly TRBD1 (5 bases). The CDR3 is made up of 16 amino acids. Per germline, CDR1 LGHNA and CDR2 YNFKEQ. V gave up 2 bases and J gave up 3 bases, with 16 bases separating them. The CDR3 DNA follows: TGTGCCAGCAGCCAACCTATTTTTGGAGGGGACACTGAAGCTTTCTTT. Amino acids: CASSQPIFGGDTEAFF.

The rearrangement joins TRBV10-3 to TRBJ1-1; TRBD1 matches at 7 bases. The CDR3 runs 13 residues. CDR1 is ENHRY, CDR2 SYGVKD, per germline. V shed 6 bases and J 5 bases; nucleotides not matched to a gene: 6. CDR3 nucleotides: TGTGCCATCAGGGAGGGGGCAGGAACTGAAGCTTTCTTT. Translated, it gives CAIREGAGTEAFF.

This rearrangement joins TRBV6-5 to TRBJ1-1, with D possibly being TRBD1 (5 bases). Trimming took off 5 bases at V and 3 bases at J, with 13 bases between the two ends. Germline V gene lookup returns CDR1 MNHEY and CDR2 SVGAGI. The CDR3 covers 14 residues. This chain's CDR3 is CASSTRGPDTEAFF. The CDR3 bases are TGTGCCAGCAGTACGAGGGGTCCGGACACTGAAGCTTTCTTT.

V is TRBV24-1 and J is TRBJ2-1; the match to TRBD2 covers 11 bases. V lost 7 bases and J lost 7; bases outside the gene matches: 8. CDR1 KGHDR and CDR2 SFDVKD come from the germline V gene. CDR3 length: 15 residues. CDR3: CATSLAGGPGNEQFF. The CDR3, as DNA: TGTGCCACCAGCTTAGCGGGAGGGCCGGGGAATGAGCAGTTCTTC.

This chain uses TRBV11-2 with TRBJ2-3; D might be TRBD2 (5 bases). The CDR3 is made up of 12 amino acids. The V gene's germline CDR1 is SGHAT and CDR2 FQNNGV. V was pared by 5 bases and J by 5 bases, with 8 bases between. DNA of the CDR3: TGTGCCAGCAGCCGAGGACTAGATACGCAGTATTTT. Amino acid sequence: CASSRGLDTQYF.

The chain employs TRBV5-8 and TRBJ2-7; D call uncertain. Germline loops: CDR1 SGHTS, CDR2 YDEGEE. V shed 4 bases and J shed 0 bases, with 14 bases lying between them. The CDR3 consists of 15 residues. CDR3 in DNA: TGTGCCAGCAGCCCCAGGTTTCTTGGCTCCTACGAGCAGTACTTC. It is translated as CASSPRFLGSYEQYF.

The genes are TRBV3-1 (or the pseudogene TRBV3-2) and TRBJ2-3; 8 bases are a match to TRBD2. The CDR3 has 14 amino acids. Germline values: CDR1 LGHDT, CDR2 YNNKEL (reference sequence). J gave up 4 bases and V 3 bases, and 3 bases lay outside the gene matches. The CDR3 sequence is CASSHSGASDTQYF. CDR3 nucleotide sequence: TGTGCCAGCAGCCATAGCGGGGCGTCAGATACGCAGTATTTT.

CDR3 residues: CAWSGVAGKGDQPQHF. The DNA for the CDR3 is TGTGCCTGGAGTGGAGTGGCAGGGAAGGGCGATCAGCCCCAGCATTTT. The genes are TRBV30 and TRBJ1-5; possible D gene TRBD1, 5 bases. Looked up from germline, CDR1 is GTSNPN and CDR2 is SVGIG (reference sequence). With 1 base removed from V and 5 bases from J, the gap between germline ends came to 18 bases. There are 16 residues in the CDR3.

J is TRBJ2-1 and V is TRBV7-8; TRBD1 matches 8 bases. This CDR3 comprises 14 residues. Germline CDR1 SGHVS, CDR2 FQNEAQ. With 5 bases clipped from V and 6 bases from J, the junction kept 6 bases outside the gene matches. The CDR3 loop reads CASSRRGTGNEQFF. CDR3 coding DNA: TGTGCCAGCAGCCGCAGGGGGACAGGCAATGAGCAGTTCTTC.

CDR3 region: CSVRTGGTDTQYF. CDR3 in DNA: TGCAGCGTTCGGACAGGGGGGACAGATACGCAGTATTTT. V and J are TRBV29-1 and TRBJ2-3, with 10 bases fitting TRBD1. CDR3 length: 13 residues. The junction had 2 bases not matched to a gene; V was cut back by 5 bases and J by 3 bases. The germline V gene has CDR1 SQVTM and CDR2 ANQGSEA.

This chain uses TRBV25-1 with TRBJ1-2, with unresolved D. Trimming cost V 1 base and J 4 bases, with 10 bases left between them. The CDR3 has 14 residues. Germline CDR1 and CDR2: MGHDK and SYGVNS. The CDR3 is CASSEFTLPYGYTF. Here the CDR3 DNA reads TGTGCCAGCAGTGAATTCACCCTGCCCTATGGCTACACCTTC.

The J gene is TRBJ2-3, the V gene TRBV5-4; 13 positions match TRBD2. The trim removed 4 bases at V and 7 bases at J, leaving 9 bases unmatched. This CDR3 spans 16 amino acids. In germline, CDR1 is SGHNT, CDR2 YYREEE (reference sequence). The CDR3 DNA follows: TGTGCCAGCAGCCCCGGACTAGCGGGAGAGTGGAATACGCAGTATTTT. This codes for CASSPGLAGEWNTQYF.

The V gene is TRBV6-5, the J gene TRBJ2-7, with 7 bases lining up with TRBD1. Germline assignment: CDR1 MNHEY and CDR2 SVGAGI. The CDR3 covers 13 residues. V gave up 8 bases and J gave up 3 bases; unmatched junction bases: 7. The DNA of the CDR3 is TGTGCCAGCCTAGGGACAGCCTTCTACGAGCAGTACTTC. It translates to CASLGTAFYEQYF.

This chain joins TRBV5-1 and TRBJ1-2; unclear D gene. CDR1 and CDR2 (germline): SGHRS, YFSETQ. Trimming shortened V by 0 bases and J by 0 bases, and 15 bases separated the two germline ends. The length of the CDR3 is 17 residues. The CDR3, as DNA: TGCGCCAGCAGCTTGGGGGGAGCCCCTCTAACTAACTATGGCTACACCTTC. This encodes CASSLGGAPLTNYGYTF.

The rearrangement links TRBV19 to TRBJ1-2, with a tentative D call TRBD1 (5 bases). Germline CDR1 and CDR2: LNHDA and SQIVND (reference sequence). The CDR3 totals 13 residues. Trimming cost V 2 bases and J 6 bases, with 10 bases left between them. The CDR3 region is CASSIPGVNGYTF. The CDR3 coding sequence is TGTGCCAGTAGTATACCGGGGGTTAATGGCTACACCTTC.

V gene TRBV16 combines with J gene TRBJ2-2; 8 bases agree with TRBD1. CDR1 is KGHSY, CDR2 FQNENV, per germline. The CDR3 is 15 residues long. V shed 2 bases, J shed 6 bases, and the junction held 5 bases outside the gene matches. CDR3 sequence reads: CASSQGTGWAGELFF. The CDR3 DNA reads as TGTGCCAGCAGCCAAGGGACAGGATGGGCCGGGGAGCTGTTTTTT.

This sequence joins TRBV10-2 and TRBJ2-3, with D unclear. The CDR3 runs 12 residues. The germline V gene encodes CDR1 WSHSY and CDR2 SAAADI. The V gene lost 8 bases and the J gene lost 2 bases, with 8 bases spanning the gap. CDR3 in amino acids: CASGHDTDTQYF. CDR3 DNA: TGCGCCAGCGGGCACGACACAGATACGCAGTATTTT.

The genes are TRBV11-2 and TRBJ1-6; 8 positions agree with TRBD1. The germline CDR1 and CDR2 sequences are SGHAT and FQNNGV. V trimming: 6 bases; J trimming: 7 bases; junction bases outside the gene matches: 5. The CDR3 has 14 amino acids. The CDR3 nucleotides are TGTGCCAGCAGACCGGGACAGGAAAATTCACCCCTCCACTTT. Translated: CASRPGQENSPLHF.

The genes are TRBV19 and TRBJ1-3; unclear D gene. The CDR3 covers 16 residues. V lost 3 bases and J 0 bases, leaving 12 bases between the germline ends. Germline CDR1 LNHDA, CDR2 SQIVND (reference sequence). The CDR3 loop is CASSMESLSSGNTIYF. The DNA for the CDR3 is TGTGCCAGTAGTATGGAGAGCTTGAGCTCTGGAAACACCATATATTTT.

V usage is TRBV27 and J usage is TRBJ2-1; D uncertain. The germline V and J ends were trimmed by 4 bases and 3 bases, with 10 bases remaining between them. CDR1 MNHEY and CDR2 SMNVEV come from the germline V gene (reference sequence). CDR3 length: 14 amino acids. The CDR3 loop reads CASSWSKRYNEQFF. CDR3 DNA sequence: TGTGCCAGCAGTTGGTCGAAGCGCTACAATGAGCAGTTCTTC.

J is TRBJ1-5 and V is TRBV11-2; D remains unclear. The CDR3 sequence is 13 residues long. The V end lost 4 bases, the J end lost 6 bases, and 10 bases lay between the germline ends. Looked up from germline, CDR1 is SGHAT and CDR2 is FQNNGV. The CDR3, as DNA: TGTGCCAGCAGCTGGCAGGCGACTCAGCCCCAGCATTTT. Amino acids: CASSWQATQPQHF.

This chain links TRBV6-5 with TRBJ2-7; the match to TRBD2 covers 7 bases. CDR1 MNHEY and CDR2 SVGAGI come from the germline V gene. CDR3 length: 15 residues. V was pared by 2 bases and J by 6 bases, with 10 bases of the junction left unmatched. The CDR3 region is CASSYAPWGGGEQYF. In nucleotides, the CDR3 is TGTGCCAGCAGTTACGCACCATGGGGGGGAGGCGAGCAGTACTTC.

The count of this clone is one. V gene TRBV19 combines with J gene TRBJ1-5, with D tentatively TRBD1 (5 bases). This CDR3 comprises 12 residues. V was trimmed by 9 bases and J by 6 bases, leaving 12 bases between them. Germline V gene lookup returns CDR1 LNHDA and CDR2 SQIVND (reference sequence). This CDR3 is CASDSLGQPQHF. As DNA, the CDR3 is TGTGCCAGCGACAGTTTAGGTCAGCCCCAGCATTTT.